Listed below are T cell receptor beta chains from one sample, sequenced in a study of human T cells and chemical hapten exposure. MiXCR, run by TCRdb on the RACE reads, gives a single entry per CDR3 protein. Seen here are about 380,000 distinct CDR3 sequences, roughly 4.8% observed once, and the top ten hold 2% to 2.5%. The sample consisted of whole blood, taken in connection with sensitization to the hapten diphenylcyclopropenone (DPC). These receptors were obtained from a woman aged 45-60 years with alopecia areata. Some clones in this sample may be carry-over from other donors' samples. The CDR3 runs from the conserved cysteine through the conserved F or W. The D gene is left open where the match is weak. Not every row has a clone size; where given, it reads once, few, many or a size class.

v_gene	d_gene	j_gene	abundance	CDR3aa	CDR3nt
TRBV9	NA	TRBJ2-2	NA	CASSVGGINTGELFF	TGTGCCAGCAGCGTAGGGGGGATTAACACCGGGGAGCTGTTTTTT
TRBV12-3/TRBV12-4	TRBD2	TRBJ2-1	many	CASRPLLAGNYNEQFF	TGTGCCAGCAGACCGTTACTAGCGGGGAACTACAATGAGCAGTTCTTC
TRBV29-1	TRBD1	TRBJ1-1	many	CSVAPGGNTEAFF	TGCAGCGTTGCCCCAGGGGGGAACACTGAAGCTTTCTTT
TRBV27	NA	TRBJ1-2	many	CASSPVQGSGHTF	TGTGCCAGCAGTCCTGTCCAGGGTTCTGGCCACACCTTC
TRBV20-1	NA	TRBJ1-6	many	CSARVIAAGYNSPLHF	TGCAGTGCTAGAGTGATCGCCGCGGGTTATAATTCACCCCTCCACTTT
TRBV30	NA	TRBJ2-6	NA	CAWRGGYSGANVLTF	TGTGCCTGGAGGGGGGGTTACTCTGGGGCCAACGTCCTGACTTTC
TRBV5-4	TRBD1	TRBJ2-1	many	CASSSQGGDEQFF	TGTGCCAGCAGCTCACAGGGGGGCGATGAGCAGTTCTTC
TRBV29-1	NA	TRBJ1-2	many	CSVAGLRNYGYTF	TGCAGCGTTGCTGGTCTTCGTAACTATGGCTACACCTTC
TRBV28	NA	TRBJ1-3	NA	CASSVYQSRASGNTIYF	TGTGCCAGCAGTGTGTACCAAAGTAGGGCGTCCGGAAACACCATATATTTT
TRBV6-5	NA	TRBJ1-1	NA	CASSYVGENTEAFF	TGTGCCAGCAGTTACGTGGGGGAGAACACTGAAGCTTTCTTT
TRBV10-3	TRBD1	TRBJ1-1	few	CAVGGQGNTEAFF	TGTGCCGTGGGGGGACAGGGGAACACTGAAGCTTTCTTT
TRBV28	NA	TRBJ2-7	many	CASSPGRSSYEQYF	TGTGCCAGCAGCCCCGGGCGGAGCTCCTACGAGCAGTACTTC
TRBV2	NA	TRBJ1-1	NA	CASRGRRGTEAFF	TGTGCCAGCAGGGGACGAAGGGGGACTGAAGCTTTCTTT
TRBV6-5	TRBD1	TRBJ2-2	many	CASQQGAGTGELFF	TGTGCCAGCCAACAGGGGGCTGGGACCGGGGAGCTGTTTTTT
TRBV6-5	NA	TRBJ2-7	many	CASSYYRAPYEQYF	TGTGCCAGCAGTTACTACAGGGCCCCCTACGAGCAGTACTTC
TRBV7-2	TRBD2	TRBJ2-1	many	CASSARSGLAGFSYNEQFF	TGTGCCAGCAGCGCTAGGTCGGGACTAGCGGGATTCTCCTACAATGAGCAGTTCTTC
TRBV30	TRBD2	TRBJ2-1	few	CAWGVAGGLGEQFF	TGTGCCTGGGGGGTAGCGGGAGGGCTCGGTGAGCAGTTCTTC
TRBV3-1	NA	TRBJ2-1	NA	CASSQDEVRGGPFF	TGTGCCAGCAGCCAAGATGAGGTGAGGGGGGGACCGTTCTTC